What follows describes a single T cell receptor beta chain. Its antigen is not identified. Isolated RNA was reverse transcribed into cDNA used as the sequencing template. Libraries were prepared by immunoSEQ multiplex PCR; TCRdb keeps only in-frame clonotypes and omits some of them. The top ten hold about 1.3% of the sample, which has around 180,000 clones, about three fifths seen once. Noted treatment: oral pan-JAK inhibitor, 5-10 mg twice daily. Specimens obtained from alopecia areata patients comprised lesional scalp punch biopsies and peripheral blood. This sample stems from a study of CD8+ T cells in alopecia areata. Regarding the study as a whole: More clonal than normal scalp was lesional scalp, particularly alopecia totalis/universalis.

The CDR3 has 19 residues. Germline-derived CDR1 and CDR2 are MNHEY and SMNVEV (reference sequence). V lost 4 bases, J lost 6 bases, and 21 bases stayed unmatched. V is TRBV27 and J is TRBJ1-1, with TRBD1 identical over 9 bases. The sample in question was CD4+ T cells sorted from blood, obtained at week 49, from a patient treated with tofacitinib. This TCR was sampled from a human donor with alopecia areata. The CDR3 coding sequence is TGTGCCAGCAGTTCTCTACTGCTATTGACAGGGGGAGGAGCTGCTGAAGCTTTCTTT. It encodes CASSSLLLLTGGGAAEAFF.